This paragraph covers one T cell receptor beta chain sequence. What it binds is not known. Assay used: immunoSEQ multiplex PCR; TCRdb lists only in-frame clones, some missing. The table has around 600,000 clones, around 97% seen once. This specimen comes from a study of shared clonotypes between healthy human individuals. Study-wide context: Used for every donor were three CD4 naive, three CD4 memory, two CD8 naive and one CD8 memory plate. Points from the study as a whole: The study found lower generation probabilities in non-shared clonotypes than in those shared by all four donors.

Adult Caucasians living in Nashville, Tennessee made up all of the donors. In germline, CDR1 is SGHRS, CDR2 YFSETQ. V was clipped by 0 bases and J by 0 bases, with 9 bases between them. The CDR3 is 16 residues long. The chain links TRBV5-1 to TRBJ2-2; maybe TRBD2 (5 bases). This clonotype was obtained from a woman aged 25-40 years in good health. The sequenced sample consisted of naive CD4+ T cells sorted from blood. The subset here: CD45RA+ positively selected. The CDR3 here is CASSLATGTNTGELFF. CDR3 in DNA: TGCGCCAGCAGCTTGGCGACCGGGACGAACACCGGGGAGCTGTTTTTT.